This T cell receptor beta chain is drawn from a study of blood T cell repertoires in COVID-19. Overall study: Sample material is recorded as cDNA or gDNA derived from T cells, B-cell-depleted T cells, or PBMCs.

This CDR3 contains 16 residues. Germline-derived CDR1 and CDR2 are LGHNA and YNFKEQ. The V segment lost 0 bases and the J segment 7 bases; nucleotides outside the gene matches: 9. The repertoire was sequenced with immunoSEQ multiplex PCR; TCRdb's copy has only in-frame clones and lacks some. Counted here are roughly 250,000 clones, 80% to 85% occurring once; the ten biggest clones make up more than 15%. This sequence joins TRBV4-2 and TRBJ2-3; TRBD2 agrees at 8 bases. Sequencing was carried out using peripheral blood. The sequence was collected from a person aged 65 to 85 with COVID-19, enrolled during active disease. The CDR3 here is CASSQEGSGIGNTQYF. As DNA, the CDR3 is TGTGCCAGCAGCCAAGAGGGTAGCGGGATCGGGAATACGCAGTATTTT.